Below, one TCR beta chain is given with its context. Its antigen is unidentified. The data originate from a study of OX40 agonist ivuxolimab in advanced cancers. Overall study context: At around 83% male, the cohort had a mean age of 60 years, ranging from about 23 to 79. The study reported partial responses in three patients: one hepatocellular carcinoma, two cutaneous melanoma. Study-wide findings and caveats: At 0.1 to 3.0 mg/kg, clonal expansion of CD4+ and CD8+ blood T cells had occurred by week 6. Among the nonresponders, some also had low normalized T-cell clonal expansion.

The table came from immunoSEQ multiplex PCR; TCRdb's copy has only in-frame clones and leaves some out. The table shows around 30,000 clones, with roughly 91% occurring only once. The CDR3 has 14 amino acids. With 8 bases clipped from V and 4 bases from J, the junction kept 8 bases outside the gene matches. CDR1 is SGHVS, CDR2 FQNEAQ, per germline. The source material was CD4+ or CD8+ T cells sorted from blood, sampled in a trial of the OX40 agonist ivuxolimab. The chain links TRBV7-8 to TRBJ2-1; 7 bases line up with TRBD2. The sequence was collected from an adult with an advanced solid tumor such as melanoma, head and neck, liver or kidney cancer. The CDR3 is CASWGGLTYNEQFF. The CDR3 coding sequence is TGTGCCAGCTGGGGGGGGTTAACTTACAATGAGCAGTTCTTC.